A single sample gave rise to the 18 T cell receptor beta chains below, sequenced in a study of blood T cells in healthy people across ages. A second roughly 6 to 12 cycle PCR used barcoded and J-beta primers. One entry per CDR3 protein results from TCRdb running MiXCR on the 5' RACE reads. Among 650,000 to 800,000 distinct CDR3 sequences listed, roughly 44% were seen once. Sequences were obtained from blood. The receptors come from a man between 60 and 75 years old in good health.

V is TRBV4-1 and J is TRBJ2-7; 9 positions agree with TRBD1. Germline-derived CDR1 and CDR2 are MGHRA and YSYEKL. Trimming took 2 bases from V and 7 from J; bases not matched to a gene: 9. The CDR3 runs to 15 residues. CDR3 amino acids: CASSQNRGRGDEQYF. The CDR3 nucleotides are TGCGCCAGCAGCCAAAACAGGGGGCGAGGCGATGAGCAGTACTTC.

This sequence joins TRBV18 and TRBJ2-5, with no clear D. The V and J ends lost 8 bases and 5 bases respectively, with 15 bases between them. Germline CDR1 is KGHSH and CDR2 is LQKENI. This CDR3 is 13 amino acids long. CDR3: CASAIHRRETQYF. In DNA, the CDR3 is TGTGCCAGCGCAATACATAGACGGGAGACCCAGTACTTC.

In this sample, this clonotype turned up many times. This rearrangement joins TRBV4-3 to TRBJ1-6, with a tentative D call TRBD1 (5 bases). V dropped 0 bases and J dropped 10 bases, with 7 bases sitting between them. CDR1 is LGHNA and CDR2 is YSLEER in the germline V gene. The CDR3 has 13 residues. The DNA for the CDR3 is TGCGCCAGCAGCCAAGAAAGGGACTCACCCCTCCACTTT. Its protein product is CASSQERDSPLHF.

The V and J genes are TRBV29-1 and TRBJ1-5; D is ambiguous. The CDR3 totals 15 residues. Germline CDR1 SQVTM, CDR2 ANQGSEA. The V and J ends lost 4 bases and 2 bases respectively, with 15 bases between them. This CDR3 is CSVGGGEDGNQPQHF. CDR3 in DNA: TGCAGCGTTGGAGGAGGAGAGGATGGCAATCAGCCCCAGCATTTT.

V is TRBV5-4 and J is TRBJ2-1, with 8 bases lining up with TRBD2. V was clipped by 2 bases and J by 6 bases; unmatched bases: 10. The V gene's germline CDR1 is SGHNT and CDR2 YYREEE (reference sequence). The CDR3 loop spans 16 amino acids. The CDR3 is CASSFRTGGAGNEQFF. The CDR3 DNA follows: TGTGCCAGCAGCTTTAGGACGGGGGGGGCTGGCAATGAGCAGTTCTTC.

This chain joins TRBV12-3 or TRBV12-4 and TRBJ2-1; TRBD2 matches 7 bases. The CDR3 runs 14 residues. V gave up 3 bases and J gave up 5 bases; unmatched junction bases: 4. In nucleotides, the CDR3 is TGTGCCAGCAGTTTGGGGGGGTCGCACAATGAGCAGTTCTTC. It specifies CASSLGGSHNEQFF.

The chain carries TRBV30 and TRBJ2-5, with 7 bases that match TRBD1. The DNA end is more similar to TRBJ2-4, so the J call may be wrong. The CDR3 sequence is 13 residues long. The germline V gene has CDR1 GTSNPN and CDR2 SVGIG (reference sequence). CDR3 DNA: TGTGCCTGCCGCCGGGACAGAGGGAACATTCAGTACTTC. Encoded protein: CACRRDRGNIQYF.

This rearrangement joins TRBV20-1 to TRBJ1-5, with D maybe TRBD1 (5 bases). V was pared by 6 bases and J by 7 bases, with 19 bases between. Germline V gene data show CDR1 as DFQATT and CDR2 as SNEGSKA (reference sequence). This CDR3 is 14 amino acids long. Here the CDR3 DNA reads TGCAGTGCCAGAAGGCAGGGCAATTGGCAGCCCCAGCATTTT. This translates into CSARRQGNWQPQHF.

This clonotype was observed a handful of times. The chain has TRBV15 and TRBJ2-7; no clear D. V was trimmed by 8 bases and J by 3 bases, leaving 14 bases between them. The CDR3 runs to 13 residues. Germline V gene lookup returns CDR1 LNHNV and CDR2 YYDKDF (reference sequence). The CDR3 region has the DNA TGTGCCACCGGAGAAGGAACCCGCTACGAGCAGTACTTC. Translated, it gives CATGEGTRYEQYF.

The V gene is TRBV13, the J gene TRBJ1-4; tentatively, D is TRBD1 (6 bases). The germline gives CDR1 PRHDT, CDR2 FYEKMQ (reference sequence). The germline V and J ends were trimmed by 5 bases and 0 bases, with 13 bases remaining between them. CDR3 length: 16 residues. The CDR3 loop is CASSHSGDATNEKLFF. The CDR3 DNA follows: TGTGCCAGCAGCCACTCAGGGGACGCAACTAATGAAAAACTGTTTTTT.

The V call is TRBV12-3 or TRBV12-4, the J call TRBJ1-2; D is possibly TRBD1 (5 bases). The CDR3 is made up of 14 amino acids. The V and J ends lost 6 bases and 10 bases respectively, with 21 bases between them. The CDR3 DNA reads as TGTGCCAGCAGCTTGGTGGGAAGGGGTGGAGACTACACCTTC. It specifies CASSLVGRGGDYTF.

The CDR3 DNA sequence: TGTGCCAGCAGTTACTCCCGAGCGGGGGGGCCCCAAGAGACCCAGTACTTC. Encoded protein: CASSYSRAGGPQETQYF. The chain has TRBV6-6 and TRBJ2-5, with TRBD2 identical over 10 bases. The CDR3 totals 17 residues. The ends lost 0 bases at V and 1 base at J; junction bases unmatched: 5. CDR1 and CDR2 from the germline V gene are MNHNY and SVGAGI (reference sequence).

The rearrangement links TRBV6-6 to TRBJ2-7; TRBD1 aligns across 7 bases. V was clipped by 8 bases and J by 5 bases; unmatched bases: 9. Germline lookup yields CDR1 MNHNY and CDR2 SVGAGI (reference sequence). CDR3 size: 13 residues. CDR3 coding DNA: TGTGCCAGCCGACCGACAGGGTCGGACGAGCAGTACTTC. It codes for CASRPTGSDEQYF.

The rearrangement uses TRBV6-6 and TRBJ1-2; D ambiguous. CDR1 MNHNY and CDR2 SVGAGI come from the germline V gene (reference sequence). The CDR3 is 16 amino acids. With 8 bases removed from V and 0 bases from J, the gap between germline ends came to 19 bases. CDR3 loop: CASSISLYQSNYGYTF. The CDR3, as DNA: TGTGCCAGCTCGATTAGCTTATACCAATCTAACTATGGCTACACCTTC.

CDR3 DNA: TGTGCCAGCAGCGTGAGACAGTACACCGGGGAGCTGTTTTTT. Its protein product is CASSVRQYTGELFF. The gene calls are TRBV9 and TRBJ2-2; tentative D call: TRBD1 (5 bases). The CDR3 totals 14 residues. Deletions cut 2 bases from V and 3 bases from J, with 8 bases between. Germline CDR1 is SGDLS and CDR2 is YYNGEE.

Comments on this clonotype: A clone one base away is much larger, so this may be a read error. DNA of the CDR3: TGCGCCAGCAGCACCCTGACAGGGGACGAGCAGTACTTC. It translates to CASSTLTGDEQYF. This chain joins TRBV4-3 and TRBJ2-5, with 8 positions matching TRBD1. The J call may not be correct, given that the DNA end is closer to TRBJ2-7. Germline V gene data show CDR1 as LGHNA and CDR2 as YSLEER. The CDR3 spans 13 residues.

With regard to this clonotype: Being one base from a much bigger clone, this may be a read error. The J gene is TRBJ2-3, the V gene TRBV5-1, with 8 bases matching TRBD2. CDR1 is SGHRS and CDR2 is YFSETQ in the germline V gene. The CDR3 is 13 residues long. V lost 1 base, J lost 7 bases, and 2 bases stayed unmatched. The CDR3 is CASSLSGGNTQYF. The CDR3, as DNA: TGCGCCAGCAGCTTGTCGGGGGGGAATACGCAGTATTTT.

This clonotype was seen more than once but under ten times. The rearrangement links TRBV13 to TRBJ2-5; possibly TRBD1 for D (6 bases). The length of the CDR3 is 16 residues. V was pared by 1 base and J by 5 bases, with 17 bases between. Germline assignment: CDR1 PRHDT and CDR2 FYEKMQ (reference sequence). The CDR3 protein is CASSLVLKGDAETQYF. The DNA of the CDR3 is TGTGCCAGCAGCTTAGTATTAAAGGGGGACGCGGAGACCCAGTACTTC.